The 25 T cell receptor beta chains in this list originate from one sample, sequenced in a study of shared clonotypes between healthy human individuals. Clones were sequenced by immunoSEQ multiplex PCR, and TCRdb holds only the in-frame ones, with some missing. In the table there are 1,400,000 or so clones, around 98.5% of which are singletons. The material sequenced was naive CD4+ T cells sorted from blood. Described subset: CD45RA+ positively selected. The source of these receptors is a man aged 30-40 years in good health.

V usage is TRBV29-1 and J usage is TRBJ2-5, with unresolved D. Trimming removed 7 bases from V and 4 bases from J, with 10 bases in between. CDR3 length equals 11 residues. From germline, CDR1 is SQVTM and CDR2 ANQGSEA. CDR3 in DNA: TGCAGCGAAAGACTGGGAGAGACCCAGTACTTC. This codes for CSERLGETQYF.

The V call is TRBV29-1, the J call TRBJ2-5; 7 nucleotides align to TRBD2. The ends lost 4 bases at V and 9 bases at J; junction bases unmatched: 8. The CDR3 spans 12 residues. Germline assignment: CDR1 SQVTM and CDR2 ANQGSEA. The CDR3 nucleotides read TGCAGCGTTGGGGTGTCAGGGAGGGCCCAGTACTTC. This codes for CSVGVSGRAQYF.

J is TRBJ2-2 and V is TRBV28; TRBD2 matches at 8 bases. J was trimmed by 6 bases and V by 10 bases; bases with no gene match: 4. The CDR3 extends over 12 amino acids. Per the germline V gene, CDR1 is MDHEN and CDR2 is SYDVKM. The CDR3 is CATSGGPGELFF. The CDR3 nucleotides read TGTGCCACCTCGGGGGGGCCCGGGGAGCTGTTTTTT.

The V and J genes are TRBV5-6 and TRBJ2-2; 12 bases are a match to TRBD2. Trimming cost V 4 bases and J 2 bases; bases outside gene matches: 3. This CDR3 comprises 16 residues. The germline CDR1 and CDR2 sequences are SGHDT and YYEEEE. CDR3: CASSPTSGRNTGELFF. The CDR3 DNA reads TGTGCCAGCAGCCCGACTAGCGGGAGAAACACCGGGGAGCTGTTTTTT.

The V and J genes are TRBV10-3 and TRBJ2-7; 7 bases match TRBD1. The CDR3 length is 14 residues. Germline CDR1 and CDR2: ENHRY and SYGVKD. Trimming cost V 3 bases and J 3 bases; bases outside gene matches: 5. The chain's CDR3 is CAISEDRANYEQYF. The CDR3 bases are TGTGCCATCAGTGAAGACAGGGCTAACTACGAGCAGTACTTC.

The V gene is TRBV9, the J gene TRBJ2-1; D might be TRBD1 (6 bases). The V end lost 2 bases, the J end lost 2 bases, and 17 bases lay between the germline ends. Germline CDR1 SGDLS, CDR2 YYNGEE. This CDR3 has 17 residues. CDR3 DNA: TGTGCCAGCAGCGTCCGATCCGGGACACGCGCCTACAATGAGCAGTTCTTC. It specifies CASSVRSGTRAYNEQFF.

This chain links TRBV15 with TRBJ2-5; D remains unclear. Germline V CDR1 and CDR2: LNHNV, YYDKDF (reference sequence). The CDR3 totals 18 residues. The V gene lost 5 bases and the J gene lost 0 bases, with 22 bases spanning the gap. The CDR3 region is CATSLPPRGRKDQETQYF. CDR3 nucleotides: TGTGCCACCAGCTTACCCCCACGAGGCAGGAAGGACCAAGAGACCCAGTACTTC.

The chain couples TRBV5-1 to TRBJ2-1; TRBD2 matches at 8 bases. The germline CDR1 and CDR2 sequences are SGHRS and YFSETQ. With V trimmed by 1 base and J by 7 bases, 7 bases remained unmatched. The CDR3 contains 15 residues. For the CDR3, the DNA is TGCGCCAGCAGCTTGACCAGCGGGAGTATTAATGAGCAGTTCTTC. Residues: CASSLTSGSINEQFF.

The gene calls are TRBV5-1 and TRBJ2-2; D is perhaps TRBD2 (6 bases). V was cut by 4 bases and J by 6 bases, with 16 bases left in between. The CDR3 runs 15 residues. Germline values: CDR1 SGHRS, CDR2 YFSETQ. The CDR3 loop reads CASSPGTGAAGELFF. The CDR3 nucleotides are TGCGCCAGCAGCCCAGGGACTGGGGCGGCCGGGGAGCTGTTTTTT.

The chain employs TRBV29-1 and TRBJ2-1, with a possible D match to TRBD1 (6 bases). CDR1 is SQVTM and CDR2 is ANQGSEA in the germline V gene. Trimming took off 2 bases at V and 0 bases at J, with 14 bases between the two ends. The CDR3 runs to 16 residues. Written as DNA, the CDR3 is TGCAGCGTTGAATATCCCGGACAGCTCTCCTACAATGAGCAGTTCTTC. It yields the protein CSVEYPGQLSYNEQFF.

This clone has just one count. The CDR3 loop is CASSLRITDTQYF. CDR3 bases: TGTGCCAGCAGTCTTAGGATCACAGATACGCAGTATTTT. V and J are TRBV2 and TRBJ2-3; D call uncertain. The CDR3 covers 13 residues. V shed 5 bases and J shed 2 bases, with 8 bases lying between them. CDR1 and CDR2 from the germline V gene are SNHLY and FYNNEI.

The rearrangement links TRBV2 to TRBJ2-7; D remains unclear. The CDR3 sequence is 12 residues long. V was shortened by 5 bases and J by 6 bases, with 11 bases between the two germline ends. CDR1 is SNHLY and CDR2 is FYNNEI in the germline V gene. CDR3 in DNA: TGTGCCAGCAGTTACACCTCCAGCGAGCAGTACTTC. Translating it yields CASSYTSSEQYF.

The chain joins TRBV2 to TRBJ2-5, with 15 bases identical to TRBD2. Germline V gene lookup returns CDR1 SNHLY and CDR2 FYNNEI. J lost 2 bases, V lost 5 bases, and 3 bases had no gene match. The CDR3 totals 16 residues. For the CDR3, the DNA is TGTGCCAGCAGTAGAGGACTAGCGGGAGGGCAAGAGACCCAGTACTTC. It encodes CASSRGLAGGQETQYF.

The J gene is TRBJ2-5, the V gene TRBV19; D may be TRBD1 (5 bases). The CDR3 loop spans 11 amino acids. Germline lookup yields CDR1 LNHDA and CDR2 SQIVND (reference sequence). DNA of the CDR3: TGTGCGGCAGGGTTATTGGAGACCCAGTACTTC. Its translation: CAAGLLETQYF. The full variable domain, with the rest looked up from reference TRBV19 and TRBJ2-5, is DGGITQSPKYLFRKEGQNVTLSCEQNLNHDAMYWYRQDPGQGLRLIYYSQIVNDFQKGDIAEGYSVSREKKESFPLTVTSAQKNPTAFYLCAAGLLETQYFGPGTRLLVL.

CDR3 bases: TGTGCCAGCAGGGAAAGGGCGACCAATGAGCAGTTCTTC. Translated: CASRERATNEQFF. The rearrangement uses TRBV2 and TRBJ2-1; D is uncertain. V lost 6 bases and J 6 bases, leaving 12 bases between the germline ends. CDR1 and CDR2 (germline): SNHLY, FYNNEI. The CDR3 spans 13 residues.

The chain has TRBV4-1 and TRBJ1-5; unclear D gene. Germline V lookup: CDR1 MGHRA, CDR2 YSYEKL. This CDR3 has 13 amino acids. Trimming took 2 bases from V and 6 from J, leaving 8 bases between them. CDR3 residues: CASSQIFGQPQHF. DNA of the CDR3: TGCGCCAGCAGCCAAATTTTCGGTCAGCCCCAGCATTTT.

The V gene is TRBV7-2, the J gene TRBJ2-1; D possibly corresponds to TRBD2 (6 bases). V lost 4 bases and J lost 2, with 12 bases in between. The CDR3 consists of 15 residues. The germline V gene has CDR1 SGHTA and CDR2 FQGNSA. The CDR3 is CASSSRGTPYNEQFF. In DNA form, the CDR3 reads TGTGCCAGCAGCTCAAGAGGGACTCCCTACAATGAGCAGTTCTTC.

The chain links TRBV7-2 to TRBJ2-1, with D perhaps matching TRBD1 (5 bases). V was shortened by 5 bases and J by 9 bases, with 14 bases between the two germline ends. The CDR3 sequence is 13 residues long. The germline V gene encodes CDR1 SGHTA and CDR2 FQGNSA. For the CDR3, the DNA is TGTGCCAGCAGCCTACACCAGGGCACTGAGCAGTTCTTC. Encoded protein: CASSLHQGTEQFF.

This rearrangement joins TRBV5-8 to TRBJ2-2, with TRBD2 matching 9 bases. V gave up 4 bases and J gave up 1 base; unmatched junction bases: 14. Germline V gene data show CDR1 as SGHTS and CDR2 as YDEGEE. CDR3 length: 19 amino acids. DNA of the CDR3: TGTGCCAGCAGCCTAGTCCCGGGACTAGCTGCTCGGAACACCGGGGAGCTGTTTTTT. Its translation: CASSLVPGLAARNTGELFF.

The genes are TRBV11-2 and TRBJ2-7; no reliable D call. The CDR3 is 16 residues long. Germline values: CDR1 SGHAT, CDR2 FQNNGV. Trimming shortened V by 1 base and J by 0 bases, and 13 bases separated the two germline ends. The CDR3 nucleotides read TGTGCCAGCAGCTTAGGATCCGCGCGAGGCTCCTACGAGCAGTACTTC. Translated: CASSLGSARGSYEQYF.

The chain joins TRBV7-6 to TRBJ2-5; D is unresolved. Deletions cut 0 bases from V and 4 bases from J, with 12 bases between. The CDR3 covers 15 residues. Germline assignment: CDR1 SGHVS and CDR2 FNYEAQ. CDR3 loop: CASSLALGRVETQYF. In DNA form, the CDR3 reads TGTGCCAGCAGCTTAGCTTTAGGTAGAGTAGAGACCCAGTACTTC.

The gene calls are TRBV10-3 and TRBJ2-7; D is ambiguous. Looked up from germline, CDR1 is ENHRY and CDR2 is SYGVKD. Trimming took off 0 bases at V and 3 bases at J, with 6 bases between the two ends. The CDR3 runs 13 residues. The CDR3 DNA follows: TGTGCCATCAGTGAGTCCCCAGGCTACGAGCAGTACTTC. Its protein product is CAISESPGYEQYF.

As concerns this clone: Other DNA sequences in this specimen translate into the identical CDR3. The chain employs TRBV20-1 and TRBJ2-7; D is ambiguous. This CDR3 is built from 10 residues. Trimming pared 6 bases from V and 5 bases from J, leaving 8 bases between. Germline lookup yields CDR1 DFQATT and CDR2 SNEGSKA (reference sequence). The CDR3 DNA sequence: TGCAGTGCAAGACGGGACGAGCAGTACTTC. Amino acids: CSARRDEQYF.

The CDR3 reads CASSLTSWSKTYEQYF. CDR3 DNA: TGTGCCAGCAGTTTAACGTCGTGGAGCAAGACCTACGAGCAGTACTTC. The chain is built from TRBV27 and TRBJ2-7, with D uncertain. Deletions cut 2 bases from V and 2 bases from J, with 16 bases between. The germline gives CDR1 MNHEY, CDR2 SMNVEV (reference sequence). The CDR3 is 16 residues long.

CDR3 in DNA: TGTGCCTGGAGTGTACAGACGGGGGCCCGGGGTGAAAAACTGTTTTTT. It codes for CAWSVQTGARGEKLFF. The chain has TRBV30 and TRBJ1-4, with D maybe TRBD1 (6 bases). Trimming left V 0 bases short and J 7 bases short, with 18 bases between. CDR1 is GTSNPN, CDR2 SVGIG, per germline (reference sequence). The CDR3 runs 16 residues.